This T cell receptor (beta chain) is from a study of T-cell memory formation after mild COVID-19. The wider study: The two donors had largely donor-specific TCR clusters. Notes on the study in general: Clones which contracted sat mainly in CM and EM if CD4+, and in EMRA if CD8+. Within pre-infection memory, some responding clones were found, suggesting cross-reactive memory joined.

Barcoded TCR alpha and TCR beta cDNA libraries with UMIs came from 5'RACE using constant-segment primers. TCRdb ran MiXCR on the 5' RACE reads and lists one entry per CDR3 protein. The sample has hundreds of thousands of distinct CDR3 sequences; more than 15% are singletons. This clonotype was recorded many times. The antigen remains unidentified. The CDR3 contains 14 residues. With 7 bases clipped from V and 2 bases from J, the junction kept 7 bases outside the gene matches. In germline, CDR1 is DFQATT, CDR2 SNEGSKA (reference sequence). The V gene is TRBV20-1, the J gene TRBJ2-1, with 8 bases matching TRBD2. The sample consisted of PBMCs or a T cell subset sorted from them (not recorded which). The receptor was derived from a young man who had mild COVID-19 (a few samples of this study predate the infection). Cell type and time point are not known. In DNA, the CDR3 is TGCAGTGTCCTCTACGGGGGGGCCTACAATGAGCAGTTCTTC. This encodes CSVLYGGAYNEQFF.